Presented here are 21 T cell receptor beta chains from one specimen sequenced in a study of T cell clonality in common variable immunodeficiency. The assay was immunoSEQ multiplex PCR, and TCRdb's table has in-frame clones only and misses some. The repertoire yields roughly 58,000 clones, none seen only once; the top ten contain about 5.7%. What was sequenced was peripheral blood mononuclear cells. These receptors came from a person aged 18 to 75 in good health.

This clone occurred many times. From the germline J gene comes the end of the CDR3, since the read stops 3 residues before it. The rearrangement links TRBV20-1 to TRBJ1-1, with D maybe TRBD1 (6 bases). Germline V gives CDR1 DFQATT, CDR2 SNEGSKA (reference sequence). This CDR3 comprises 13 residues. The CDR3 bases that were read are TGCAGCTCCGGGGGGGGCCAGAACACTGAA. Residues: CSSGGGQNTE. Given in full, the CDR3 is CSSGGGQNTEAFF.

This clone was counted many times. Read sequence stops 3 residues before the CDR3 end, and the germline J gene provides the missing end. This chain connects TRBV12-3 or TRBV12-4 to TRBJ1-1; D gene uncertain. The CDR3 length is 13 residues. The ends were cut back, 3 bases at V and 5 bases at J, with 10 bases in the middle. CDR3 amino acids: CASSFGGRTEAFF. CDR3 DNA (partial): TGTGCCAGCAGTTTTGGCGGGCGGACTGAA.

This clone occurred many times. The read halts 3 residues ahead of the CDR3 end, with the missing end drawn from the germline J gene. The chain has TRBV7-7 and TRBJ2-7; 7 nucleotides line up with TRBD1. The CDR3 consists of 15 residues. V shed 1 base and J 4 bases; nucleotides not matched to a gene: 7. Looked up from germline, CDR1 is SSHAT and CDR2 is FNYEAQ (reference sequence). The CDR3 DNA, read in part, is TGTGCCAGCAGCTTAGGGGACAGCAAATTTTACGAG. This codes for CASSLGDSKFYE. From start to end, the CDR3 is CASSLGDSKFYEQYF.

Many counts were recorded for this clone. Read data end 3 residues before the CDR3 end; the end is taken from the germline J gene. The J gene is TRBJ1-2, the V gene TRBV2; TRBD1 aligns across 7 bases. V gave up 0 bases and J gave up 4 bases; unmatched junction bases: 8. Germline values: CDR1 SNHLY, CDR2 FYNNEI. This CDR3 comprises 16 residues. The CDR3: CASSEAATGLSYGYTF. Partial CDR3 DNA: TGTGCCAGCAGTGAAGCGGCGACAGGGTTGAGCTATGGC.

This clone was detected many times. The sequenced fragment ends 3 residues before the CDR3 boundary, so the rest is inferred from the germline J gene. The chain employs TRBV9 and TRBJ2-7, with TRBD1 matching over 8 bases. CDR1 SGDLS and CDR2 YYNGEE come from the germline V gene. The CDR3 extends over 15 amino acids. After removal of 3 bases from V and 5 bases from J, the junction contained 10 bases not matched to a gene. Partial CDR3 DNA: TGTGCCAGCAGCGCGGAACAGGGGGTTGGGGACGAG. This codes for CASSAEQGVGDE. In full, the CDR3 is CASSAEQGVGDEQYF. Based on the CDR3 plus reference TRBV9 and TRBJ2-7, the full variable domain is DSGVTQTPKHLITATGQRVTLRCSPRSGDLSVYWYQQSLDQGLQFLIQYYNGEERAKGNILERFSAQQFPDLHSELNLSSLELGDSALYFCASSAEQGVGDEQYFGPGTRLTVT.

This clone was found many times. The CDR3 is cut off 3 residues early in the read; its end comes from the germline J gene. The chain links TRBV19 to TRBJ1-5; 7 bases line up with TRBD1. The CDR3 extends over 15 amino acids. Germline V gives CDR1 LNHDA, CDR2 SQIVND (reference sequence). The ends lost 9 bases at V and 0 bases at J; junction bases unmatched: 8. The DNA read from the CDR3 is TGTGCCAGCGGGACAGTGAAGATTAGCAATCAGCCC. Protein sequence: CASGTVKISNQP. In full, the CDR3 reads CASGTVKISNQPQHF.

This clone has at least ten counts. The observed sequence ends 3 residues before the CDR3 terminus, with the missing tail filled in from the germline J gene. V is TRBV2 and J is TRBJ2-1; weak D call: TRBD2 (6 bases). The CDR3 length is 15 residues. V was clipped by 7 bases and J by 6 bases, with 19 bases between them. The V gene's germline CDR1 is SNHLY and CDR2 FYNNEI. CDR3 DNA, as far as it was read: TGTGCCAGCAACACTAGCCCTAGAAGTGTCAATGAG. Its translation is CASNTSPRSVNE. The complete CDR3 sequence is CASNTSPRSVNEQFF.

This clone showed up many times. The read stops 3 residues short of the end of the CDR3; the missing end is completed from the germline J gene. The chain combines TRBV20-1 with TRBJ2-6, with D possibly TRBD1 on 6 matching bases. V lost 5 bases and J lost 0, with 11 bases in between. The CDR3 length is 15 residues. The germline CDR1 and CDR2 sequences are DFQATT and SNEGSKA (reference sequence). Partial CDR3 DNA: TGCAGTGCTCCGGACAGTCCCTCTGGGGCCAACGTC. Translating gives CSAPDSPSGANV. The entire CDR3 is CSAPDSPSGANVLTF.

There are many counts of this clone. Sequencing ends 3 residues short of the CDR3 end; the germline J gene provides the rest. The chain carries TRBV23-1 and TRBJ2-7, with TRBD1 matching 9 bases. TRBV23-1 is identified as an open reading frame with a role that is uncertain. V was pared by 4 bases and J by 4 bases, with 17 bases of the junction left unmatched. The CDR3 is 18 amino acids. The CDR3 protein is CASSRPRDRVKISYEQYF. The CDR3 bases that were read are TGCGCCAGCAGTCGACCCCGGGACAGGGTGAAAATTTCTTACGAG.

This clone was detected many times. Sequencing ends 3 residues short of the CDR3 end; the germline J gene provides the rest. The V gene is TRBV5-1, the J gene TRBJ1-4, with 8 bases identical to TRBD1. With 6 bases clipped from V and 7 bases from J, the junction kept 8 bases outside the gene matches. CDR1 is SGHRS, CDR2 YFSETQ, per germline. The CDR3 sequence is 14 residues long. The CDR3 region is CASIRQGLGEKLFF. The sequenced part of the CDR3 DNA is TGCGCCAGCATAAGACAGGGGTTGGGTGAAAAA.

This clone was observed many times. The DNA ends 3 residues before the CDR3 does, and the rest of the CDR3 is filled in from the germline J gene. The rearrangement uses TRBV7-6 and TRBJ2-2; TRBD1 aligns across 10 bases. The CDR3 runs 16 residues. Germline trimming cut 5 bases from V and 4 bases from J; bases unmatched to any gene: 7. Germline lookup yields CDR1 SGHVS and CDR2 FNYEAQ. CDR3 DNA (partial): TGTGCCAGCAGCATCGGACAGGGGGTGGGCACCGGGGAG. Protein product: CASSIGQGVGTGE. The entire CDR3 reads CASSIGQGVGTGELFF.

This clone was seen many times. From the germline J gene comes the end of the CDR3, since the read stops 3 residues before it. The chain couples TRBV11-3 to TRBJ2-1; TRBD1 might be the D (6 bases). Germline V lookup: CDR1 SGHNT, CDR2 YENEEA. V lost 4 bases to trimming and J lost 7 bases, with 17 bases between them. The CDR3 consists of 15 residues. The CDR3 loop reads CASSSPNRVRNEQFF. CDR3 bases read: TGTGCCAGCAGCTCACCCAACAGGGTTAGGAATGAG. Together with reference TRBV11-3 and TRBJ2-1, the CDR3 gives the full variable domain: EAGVVQSPRYKIIEKKQPVAFWCNPISGHNTLYWYLQNLGQGPELLIRYENEEAVDDSQLPKDRFSAERLKGVDSTLKIQPAELGDSAVYLCASSSPNRVRNEQFFGPGTRLTVL.

This clone was counted ten times or more. The read is 3 residues too short to cover the CDR3 end, so that end is filled in from the germline J gene. The genes are TRBV6-1 and TRBJ1-3; no firm D call. Looked up from germline, CDR1 is MNHNS and CDR2 is SASEGT. The CDR3 length is 15 residues. Trimming left V 4 bases short and J 2 bases short, with 12 bases between. The CDR3 sequence is CASSAQWYPGNTIYF. The part of the CDR3 DNA that was read is TGTGCCAGCAGTGCTCAGTGGTACCCTGGAAACACC.

This clone was observed at least ten times. The CDR3 goes on 3 residues after the read ends, and that part is filled in from the germline J gene. The chain combines TRBV7-3 with TRBJ2-7, with D possibly matching TRBD2 (6 bases). The germline V gene has CDR1 SGHTA and CDR2 FQGTGA. Trimming pared 2 bases from V and 2 bases from J, leaving 13 bases between. This CDR3 comprises 15 residues. The sequenced CDR3 bases are TGTGCCAGCAGCTTACTGCCCGGGGGAACCTACGAG. It translates to CASSLLPGGTYE. The complete CDR3 protein is CASSLLPGGTYEQYF.

This clone has at least ten counts. The CDR3 end falls 3 residues outside the read, so it is completed with the germline J gene. V and J are TRBV5-1 and TRBJ2-7, with 10 bases matching TRBD1. Per germline, CDR1 SGHRS and CDR2 YFSETQ. V dropped 5 bases and J dropped 4; count of bases not matched to a gene: 12. The CDR3 contains 16 residues. The CDR3 protein is CASSPDYRTGGYEQYF. The sequenced part of the CDR3 DNA is TGCGCCAGCAGTCCCGATTATAGGACAGGGGGGTACGAG.

In its sample, this clone was seen many times. The read ends 3 residues before the CDR3 terminus; that terminus is restored from the germline J gene. This chain joins TRBV10-3 and TRBJ2-5; TRBD1 agrees at 11 bases. V trimming: 6 bases; J trimming: 2 bases; junction bases outside the gene matches: 2. The CDR3 contains 14 residues. Germline lookup yields CDR1 ENHRY and CDR2 SYGVKD. The CDR3 DNA, read in part, is TGTGCCATCAGCAGGGACAGGGGGCAAGAGACC. It specifies CAISRDRGQET. The CDR3 in its entirety is CAISRDRGQETQYF.

In its sample, this clone was seen many times. The read falls 3 residues short of the CDR3 end, and the missing part is taken from the germline J gene. V gene TRBV9 combines with J gene TRBJ2-1; 7 bases fit TRBD1. J was trimmed by 8 bases and V by 4 bases; bases with no gene match: 12. Germline loops: CDR1 SGDLS, CDR2 YYNGEE. There are 15 residues in the CDR3. Here the CDR3 reads CASSTRDSPSYEQFF. The sequenced CDR3 bases are TGTGCCAGCAGCACCCGGGACAGTCCCTCCTATGAG. Drawing the rest from reference TRBV9 and TRBJ2-1, the complete variable domain is DSGVTQTPKHLITATGQRVTLRCSPRSGDLSVYWYQQSLDQGLQFLIQYYNGEERAKGNILERFSAQQFPDLHSELNLSSLELGDSALYFCASSTRDSPSYEQFFGPGTRLTVL.

This clone occurred a few times. The DNA ends 3 residues before the CDR3 does, and the rest of the CDR3 is filled in from the germline J gene. This sequence joins TRBV11-2 and TRBJ2-7, with D unresolved. The CDR3 extends over 14 amino acids. From germline, CDR1 is SGHAT and CDR2 FQNNGV. V gave up 1 base and J gave up 1 base, with 8 bases separating them. CDR3 sequence: CASSLVQESYEQYF. CDR3 DNA (partial): TGTGCCAGCAGCTTAGTGCAGGAGTCCTACGAG.

This clone was seen at least ten times. Read data end 3 residues before the CDR3 end; the end is taken from the germline J gene. The chain has TRBV4-2 and TRBJ2-1, with 12 bases fitting TRBD2. The CDR3 sequence is 16 residues long. From germline, CDR1 is LGHNA and CDR2 YNFKEQ. Germline trimming cut 1 base from V and 8 bases from J; bases unmatched to any gene: 6. The CDR3: CASSQATSGSFDEQFF. CDR3 DNA, as far as it was read: TGTGCCAGCAGCCAAGCGACTAGCGGGAGTTTCGATGAG.

The sample holds many counts of this clone. Read sequence stops 3 residues before the CDR3 end, and the germline J gene provides the missing end. The genes are TRBV4-1 and TRBJ1-5, with D tentatively TRBD1 (6 bases). This CDR3 contains 18 residues. Germline V lookup: CDR1 MGHRA, CDR2 YSYEKL. With 2 bases removed from V and 0 bases from J, the gap between germline ends came to 17 bases. CDR3 residues: CASSQRWGTGNSNQPQHF. The DNA read from the CDR3 is TGCGCCAGCAGCCAAAGATGGGGAACAGGGAATAGCAATCAGCCC.

Ten or more counts support this clone. Read sequence stops 3 residues before the CDR3 end, and the germline J gene provides the missing end. J is TRBJ2-1 and V is TRBV12-3 or TRBV12-4; D not resolved. The CDR3 has 16 amino acids. The V end was cut by 5 bases, the J end by 2 bases, with 16 bases between. CDR3: CASSPKRHNPYNEQFF. The DNA read from the CDR3 is TGTGCCAGCAGTCCCAAGAGGCATAACCCCTACAATGAG.